These T cell receptor beta chains were read from a single sample in a study of blood T cell repertoires in COVID-19. Clones were read by immunoSEQ multiplex PCR, and TCRdb kept only the in-frame ones, dropping some. This table has approximately 230,000 clones, 70% to 90% appearing once. The sequencing input was peripheral blood. The receptor source for this set is a man aged 80 or over with acute or convalescent COVID-19. The CDR3 runs from the conserved cysteine through the conserved F or W. A D gene is named only where the DNA matches it firmly. Not every row has a clone size; where given, it reads once, few, many or a size class.

CDR3 protein: CASSYQYEQYF; CDR3 DNA: TGTGCCAGCAGCTACCAATACGAGCAGTACTTC; J gene: TRBJ2-7; clone size: once; D gene: .; V gene: TRBV2
CDR3 protein: CASSDRGYQPQHF; CDR3 DNA: TGTGCCAGTAGTGACAGGGGATATCAGCCCCAGCATTTT; J gene: TRBJ1-5; clone size: few; D gene: TRBD1; V gene: TRBV19
CDR3 protein: CASSLRLGTDEKLFF; CDR3 DNA: TGCGCCAGCAGCTTGAGACTCGGGACTGATGAAAAACTGTTTTTT; J gene: TRBJ1-4; clone size: .; D gene: .; V gene: TRBV5-1
CDR3 protein: CASSFLQSQGGNTIYF; CDR3 DNA: TGTGCCAGCAGTTTCCTACAGAGCCAGGGAGGAAACACCATATATTTT; J gene: TRBJ1-3; clone size: .; D gene: .; V gene: TRBV28
CDR3 protein: CASSQVEHYEQYF; CDR3 DNA: TGCGCCAGCAGCCAAGTGGAGCACTACGAGCAGTACTTC; J gene: TRBJ2-7; clone size: .; D gene: .; V gene: TRBV4-1
CDR3 protein: CASSPGANYGYTF; CDR3 DNA: TGTGCCAGCTCACCGGGAGCTAACTATGGCTACACCTTC; J gene: TRBJ1-2; clone size: .; D gene: .; V gene: TRBV18
CDR3 protein: CASRTGGGGEETQYF; CDR3 DNA: TGTGCCAGCCGGACAGGGGGCGGGGGGGAAGAGACCCAGTACTTC; J gene: TRBJ2-5; clone size: .; D gene: TRBD1; V gene: TRBV19
CDR3 protein: CASSSSGQNTGELFF; CDR3 DNA: TGTGCCAGCAGCAGCTCCGGACAAAACACCGGGGAGCTGTTTTTT; J gene: TRBJ2-2; clone size: .; D gene: .; V gene: TRBV11-3
CDR3 protein: CASSQPGTPGGETQYF; CDR3 DNA: TGTGCCAGCAGCCAACCAGGGACCCCAGGGGGGGAGACCCAGTACTTC; J gene: TRBJ2-5; clone size: .; D gene: .; V gene: TRBV3-1/TRBV3-2
CDR3 protein: CATSRDRTDTGELFF; CDR3 DNA: TGTGCCACCAGCAGAGACAGGACAGACACCGGGGAGCTGTTTTTT; J gene: TRBJ2-2; clone size: .; D gene: .; V gene: TRBV15
CDR3 protein: CASSRGSWTEAFF; CDR3 DNA: TGTGCCAGCAGTCGGGGGAGTTGGACTGAAGCTTTCTTT; J gene: TRBJ1-1; clone size: .; D gene: .; V gene: TRBV6-5
CDR3 protein: CASSYSAGTYEQYF; CDR3 DNA: TGTGCCAGCAGTTACTCGGCAGGGACCTACGAGCAGTACTTC; J gene: TRBJ2-7; clone size: .; D gene: .; V gene: TRBV6-6
CDR3 protein: CASSTGHPGNQPQHF; CDR3 DNA: TGTGCCAGCAGTACGGGACACCCCGGAAATCAGCCCCAGCATTTT; J gene: TRBJ1-5; clone size: .; D gene: .; V gene: TRBV28
CDR3 protein: CASLGRGGRYEQYF; CDR3 DNA: TGTGCCAGCTTGGGGCGGGGGGGCCGATACGAGCAGTACTTC; J gene: TRBJ2-7; clone size: .; D gene: TRBD2; V gene: TRBV6-5
CDR3 protein: CASRGDRRNSPLHF; CDR3 DNA: TGCGCCAGCAGGGGGGACAGGCGGAATTCACCCCTCCACTTT; J gene: TRBJ1-6; clone size: .; D gene: TRBD1; V gene: TRBV5-1
CDR3 protein: CASSLENTEAFF; CDR3 DNA: TGTGCCAGCAGCTTAGAAAACACTGAAGCTTTCTTT; J gene: TRBJ1-1; clone size: .; D gene: .; V gene: TRBV2
CDR3 protein: CASSSMVRANTGELFF; CDR3 DNA: TGTGCCAGTAGTAGTATGGTCCGGGCGAACACCGGGGAGCTGTTTTTT; J gene: TRBJ2-2; clone size: .; D gene: .; V gene: TRBV19
CDR3 protein: CASSQDRGSGANVLTF; CDR3 DNA: TGCGCCAGCAGCCAAGATCGGGGGTCAGGGGCCAACGTCCTGACTTTC; J gene: TRBJ2-6; clone size: .; D gene: .; V gene: TRBV4-3
CDR3 protein: CASSLQGLSEKLFF; CDR3 DNA: TGTGCCAGCAGCTTGCAGGGGCTTAGTGAAAAACTGTTTTTT; J gene: TRBJ1-4; clone size: .; D gene: .; V gene: TRBV7-2
CDR3 protein: CAVHPSGAYNEQFF; CDR3 DNA: TGTGCCGTCCACCCCAGCGGGGCCTACAATGAGCAGTTCTTC; J gene: TRBJ2-1; clone size: .; D gene: TRBD2; V gene: TRBV6-5
CDR3 protein: CASSPLRGSSYNEQFF; CDR3 DNA: TGTGCCAGCTCACCTTTGCGGGGCAGCTCCTACAATGAGCAGTTCTTC; J gene: TRBJ2-1; clone size: .; D gene: .; V gene: TRBV18
CDR3 protein: CSVSPGGTDTQYF; CDR3 DNA: TGCAGCGTTTCCCCAGGAGGGACAGATACGCAGTATTTT; J gene: TRBJ2-3; clone size: .; D gene: .; V gene: TRBV29-1